The entry that follows covers one T cell receptor (beta chain) sequence. As yet, its antigen is unknown. As part of sample collection, lesional scalp punch biopsies and peripheral blood were taken from alopecia areata patients. The sample comes from a study of CD8+ T cells in alopecia areata. At the level of the study: In an open-label trial, patients got 5 to 10 mg tofacitinib twice daily. Study-wide points: TCR sharing was clearer in mice than between patients, perhaps partly owing to patient HLA diversity.

This CDR3 spans 15 amino acids. Trimming removed 1 base at V and 2 bases at J, with 11 bases between. The V gene's germline CDR1 is LGHNA and CDR2 YSLEER. Extracted RNA was reverse transcribed, and the resulting cDNA served as sequencing template. Here immunoSEQ multiplex PCR was the method, and the copy in TCRdb shows in-frame clones only, minus some. The sample includes over 150,000 clones, about 63% seen only once; the top ten take about 1.5%. The receptor was isolated from a human donor with alopecia areata. The sample in question was CD4+ T cells sorted from blood, obtained at week 0. The J gene is TRBJ1-2, the V gene TRBV4-3, with D tentatively TRBD1 (5 bases). The CDR3 region has the DNA TGCGCCAGCAGCCAAGCCTGGGGGTCGAACTATGGCTACACCTTC. Protein product: CASSQAWGSNYGYTF.